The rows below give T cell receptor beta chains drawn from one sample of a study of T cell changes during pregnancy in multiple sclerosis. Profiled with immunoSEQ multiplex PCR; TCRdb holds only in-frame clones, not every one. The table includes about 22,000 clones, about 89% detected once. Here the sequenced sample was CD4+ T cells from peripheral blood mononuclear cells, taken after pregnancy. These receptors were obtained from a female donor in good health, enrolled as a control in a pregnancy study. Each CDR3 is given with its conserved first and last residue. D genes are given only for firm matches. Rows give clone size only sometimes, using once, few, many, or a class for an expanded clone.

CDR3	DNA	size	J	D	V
CASSLAGDPSRNEQFF	TGTGCCAGCAGCTTAGCGGGAGATCCTTCGAGGAATGAGCAGTTCTTC	-	TRBJ2-1	TRBD2	TRBV7-3
CASTKDTGKETQYF	TGTGCCAGCACCAAAGACACCGGGAAAGAGACCCAGTACTTC	once	TRBJ2-5	-	TRBV9
CASSLETASGRLGYEQFF	TGCGCCAGCAGCTTGGAGACGGCTAGCGGGAGGTTGGGATATGAGCAGTTCTTC	-	TRBJ2-1	TRBD2	TRBV5-1
CASSVLAGRSGELFF	TGTGCCAGTAGTGTCCTAGCGGGACGTTCCGGGGAGCTGTTTTTT	-	TRBJ2-2	TRBD2	TRBV19
CASSTGQETQYF	TGCGCCAGCTCGACAGGGCAAGAGACCCAGTACTTC	-	TRBJ2-5	TRBD1	TRBV5-1
CASSQGWTTGELFF	TGTGCCAGCTCGCAGGGGTGGACCACCGGGGAGCTGTTTTTT	-	TRBJ2-2	-	TRBV6-1
CAWSGGTGFGEQYF	TGTGCCTGGAGTGGTGGGACAGGGTTCGGCGAGCAGTACTTC	few	TRBJ2-7	TRBD1	TRBV30
CASSPQLSGTDTQYF	TGTGCCAGCAGCCCACAGCTGAGCGGGACTGATACGCAGTATTTT	-	TRBJ2-3	TRBD2	TRBV9
CASRDRKVASNQPQHF	TGCGCCAGCAGAGACAGGAAAGTTGCTAGCAATCAGCCCCAGCATTTT	-	TRBJ1-5	-	TRBV23-1
CSVEDGGGLSSYNEQFF	TGCAGCGTTGAAGATGGGGGGGGGCTGAGCTCCTACAATGAGCAGTTCTTC	-	TRBJ2-1	-	TRBV29-1
CASSLRLAGGKSRDTQYF	TGCGCCAGCAGCTTAAGGCTAGCGGGAGGCAAATCCAGGGATACGCAGTATTTT	-	TRBJ2-3	TRBD2	TRBV5-1
CASSSTLAGGLSTDTQYF	TGCGCCAGCAGCTCCACACTAGCGGGGGGCCTAAGTACAGATACGCAGTATTTT	-	TRBJ2-3	TRBD2	TRBV5-1
CASSALGGDQPQHF	TGTGCCAGCAGCGCCCTAGGGGGGGATCAGCCCCAGCATTTT	-	TRBJ1-5	-	TRBV11-2
CSVASGRGYEQYF	TGCAGCGTCGCTAGCGGGAGGGGCTACGAGCAGTACTTC	once	TRBJ2-7	TRBD2	TRBV29-1
CASSPRPGGGREKLFF	TGTGCCAGCAGCCCGCGGCCAGGGGGCGGGAGAGAAAAACTGTTTTTT	-	TRBJ1-4	TRBD1	TRBV7-2
CASSRGMEPQHF	TGTGCCAGTAGTAGGGGCATGGAGCCCCAGCATTTT	-	TRBJ1-5	-	TRBV19
CASSFWLDTGELFF	TGCGCCAGCAGCTTCTGGCTAGACACCGGGGAGCTGTTTTTT	-	TRBJ2-2	-	TRBV5-1
CASRPGQGGNQPQHF	TGTGCCAGTAGACCGGGACAGGGAGGAAATCAGCCCCAGCATTTT	-	TRBJ1-5	TRBD1	TRBV19
CASSVASGGFGGELFF	TGTGCCAGCAGCGTCGCTAGCGGGGGGTTTGGCGGGGAGCTGTTTTTT	-	TRBJ2-2	TRBD2	TRBV9
CASRIKKGGDRLNQPQHF	TGTGCCAGCAGGATCAAAAAGGGAGGGGACAGGCTCAATCAGCCCCAGCATTTT	-	TRBJ1-5	TRBD1	TRBV2
CASSLGTGGSSYEQYF	TGTGCCAGCAGCTTGGGGACAGGGGGCTCCTCCTACGAGCAGTACTTC	-	TRBJ2-7	TRBD1	TRBV13
CSVGGERGQGYEQYF	TGCAGCGTTGGGGGAGAGAGGGGACAAGGGTACGAGCAGTACTTC	-	TRBJ2-7	-	TRBV29-1
CASSLLRQGVYEQYF	TGTGCCAGCAGCTTACTGCGACAGGGAGTGTACGAGCAGTACTTC	-	TRBJ2-7	TRBD1	TRBV7-3
CASSYPGTLGTEAFF	TGTGCCAGCAGTTACCCCGGGACTTTAGGGACTGAAGCTTTCTTT	-	TRBJ1-1	-	TRBV6-6
CASRSGANTGELFF	TGTGCCAGCAGGAGCGGCGCGAACACCGGGGAGCTGTTTTTT	-	TRBJ2-2	-	TRBV6-5
CASARLGGDTQYF	TGTGCCAGCGCCCGGCTGGGAGGAGATACGCAGTATTTT	-	TRBJ2-3	-	TRBV2
CASSRDGTEGYEQYF	TGTGCCAGCAGCCGGGACGGGACAGAGGGGTACGAGCAGTACTTC	-	TRBJ2-7	TRBD1	TRBV5-4
CASSVLAGPNTGELFF	TGTGCCAGCAGCGTGCTAGCGGGGCCCAACACCGGGGAGCTGTTTTTT	-	TRBJ2-2	TRBD2	TRBV7-8
CASTLEQFF	TGCGCCAGCACCCTTGAGCAGTTCTTC	-	TRBJ2-1	-	TRBV4-1
CASTAGQGRFGGELFF	TGTGCCAGTACCGCAGGACAGGGTCGTTTCGGCGGGGAGCTGTTTTTT	few	TRBJ2-2	TRBD1	TRBV19
CASSIPGMIHEQYF	TGTGCCAGTAGTATCCCAGGGATGATACACGAGCAGTACTTC	-	TRBJ2-7	-	TRBV19
CASSITQGRPFFGTAFF	TGTGCCAGCAGCATCACACAGGGACGACCTTTCTTTGGCACGGCTTTCTTT	-	TRBJ1-1	-	TRBV28
CASSRDRLGNTEAFF	TGCGCCAGCAGTCGTGACAGGCTGGGGAACACTGAAGCTTTCTTT	-	TRBJ1-1	-	TRBV10-1
CASSYSRGNQPQHF	TGTGCCAGCAGTTACTCCCGGGGAAATCAGCCCCAGCATTTT	-	TRBJ1-5	-	TRBV6-5
CASSPQEGAEAFF	TGTGCCAGCTCACCGCAAGAGGGGGCTGAAGCTTTCTTT	-	TRBJ1-1	-	TRBV18
CASRTGGTDIQYF	TGTGCCAGCAGGACAGGGGGCACGGACATTCAGTACTTC	-	TRBJ2-4	TRBD1	TRBV5-4
CAWSPGTLNTEAFF	TGTGCCTGGAGCCCCGGGACATTGAACACTGAAGCTTTCTTT	-	TRBJ1-1	-	TRBV30
CASSMVGQGGGYTF	TGTGCCAGTAGTATGGTCGGCCAGGGAGGCGGCTACACCTTC	-	TRBJ1-2	-	TRBV19
CASSPTQGTEAFF	TGTGCCAGCTCACCAACCCAGGGAACTGAAGCTTTCTTT	-	TRBJ1-1	-	TRBV18
CASTKAGMLHNEQFF	TGTGCCAGCACCAAGGCGGGGATGCTCCACAATGAGCAGTTCTTC	-	TRBJ2-1	-	TRBV28
CASNTGGAGDQPQHF	TGTGCCAGCAACACAGGGGGCGCAGGAGATCAGCCCCAGCATTTT	-	TRBJ1-5	TRBD1	TRBV27
CANSRTSGTSYEQYF	TGTGCCAACTCACGGACTAGCGGGACCTCCTACGAGCAGTACTTC	few	TRBJ2-7	TRBD2	TRBV27
CASSLASTEGDTIYF	TGTGCCAGCAGCTTAGCTTCGACAGAAGGGGACACCATATATTTT	-	TRBJ1-3	-	TRBV7-9
CASRRDSYSYEQYF	TGTGCCAGCAGACGGGACAGCTACTCCTACGAGCAGTACTTC	-	TRBJ2-7	TRBD1	TRBV7-2
CASSPRHEERSYSGANVLTF	TGTGCCAGCAGTCCCCGCCACGAGGAGCGGAGCTACTCTGGGGCCAACGTCCTGACTTTC	-	TRBJ2-6	-	TRBV4-2
CASSFTPGRENIQYF	TGTGCCAGCAGTTTTACCCCCGGGAGAGAAAACATTCAGTACTTC	-	TRBJ2-4	-	TRBV27
CASSFPTIREQLEKLFF	TGTGCCAGCTCATTTCCAACGATACGGGAACAGCTGGAAAAACTGTTTTTT	-	TRBJ1-4	-	TRBV27
CASSPQGLAGNEQYF	TGTGCCAGCTCACCACAGGGACTAGCGGGAAACGAGCAGTACTTC	-	TRBJ2-7	TRBD2	TRBV18
CASSQRLADYNEQFF	TGCGCCAGCAGCCAGCGACTAGCGGACTACAATGAGCAGTTCTTC	few	TRBJ2-1	TRBD2	TRBV4-3